A selection of T cell receptor beta chains follows, all from one sample in a study of CD8 T cells in Susac syndrome. MiXCR was run by TCRdb on the immunoSEQ multiplex PCR reads, yielding one entry per CDR3 protein. The data hold some 110,000 distinct CDR3 sequences, with roughly 94% observed a single time. Sequencing was performed on CD8+ T cells from PBMCs. These receptors came from a human donor with Susac syndrome. Each CDR3 is given with its conserved first and last residue. D genes are given only for firm matches. Clone size is not always given. Where it is, it says once, few, many or a class for expanded clones.

size: NA; V: TRBV3-1; D: NA; J: TRBJ2-2; CDR3: CASSQAPGTLNTGELFF; DNA: TGTGCCAGCAGCCAAGCACCCGGGACCTTGAACACCGGGGAGCTGTTTTTT
size: NA; V: TRBV4-3; D: TRBD2; J: TRBJ2-7; CDR3: CASSQEVGGASYEQYF; DNA: TGCGCCAGCAGCCAAGAGGTGGGAGGGGCGTCCTACGAGCAGTACTTC
size: once; V: TRBV3-1; D: NA; J: TRBJ1-6; CDR3: CASSQGFNSPLHF; DNA: TGTGCCAGCAGCCAAGGGTTTAATTCACCCCTCCACTTT
size: NA; V: TRBV14; D: NA; J: TRBJ1-1; CDR3: CASSQDLGGGTEAFF; DNA: TGTGCCAGCAGCCAAGATCTAGGAGGGGGCACTGAAGCTTTCTTT
size: NA; V: TRBV12-3/TRBV12-4; D: NA; J: TRBJ1-5; CDR3: CASTHSGRQPQHF; DNA: TGTGCCAGCACTCACTCGGGGAGACAGCCCCAGCATTTT
size: NA; V: TRBV6-5; D: TRBD1; J: TRBJ1-2; CDR3: CASSYGGTAAGYTF; DNA: TGTGCCAGCAGTTACGGAGGGACAGCGGCAGGCTACACCTTC
size: once; V: TRBV5-4; D: TRBD2; J: TRBJ2-3; CDR3: CASSLFRGADTQYF; DNA: TGTGCCAGCAGCTTGTTCCGGGGGGCAGATACGCAGTATTTT
size: NA; V: TRBV25-1; D: NA; J: TRBJ1-1; CDR3: CASMGAYTEAFF; DNA: TGTGCCAGCATGGGGGCGTACACTGAAGCTTTCTTT
size: NA; V: TRBV7-9; D: NA; J: TRBJ1-3; CDR3: CASSTLDSSGNTIYF; DNA: TGTGCCAGCAGCACATTGGACAGCTCTGGAAACACCATATATTTT
size: NA; V: TRBV7-2; D: NA; J: TRBJ2-1; CDR3: CASSFSSDEQFF; DNA: TGTGCCAGCAGCTTTTCGTCCGATGAGCAGTTCTTC
size: NA; V: TRBV27; D: NA; J: TRBJ2-1; CDR3: CASSVPAVAYNEQFF; DNA: TGTGCCAGCAGTGTACCCGCCGTGGCCTACAATGAGCAGTTCTTC
size: NA; V: TRBV29-1; D: TRBD1; J: TRBJ2-5; CDR3: CSVVTGAETQYF; DNA: TGCAGCGTTGTGACAGGGGCAGAGACCCAGTACTTC
size: NA; V: TRBV29-1; D: TRBD2; J: TRBJ2-3; CDR3: CSVEDPRGVFTDTQYF; DNA: TGCAGCGTTGAAGACCCGCGGGGGGTTTTCACAGATACGCAGTATTTT
size: NA; V: TRBV15; D: TRBD2; J: TRBJ2-5; CDR3: CATSRGARLAGPQETQYF; DNA: TGTGCCACCAGCAGAGGGGCCCGGCTAGCGGGCCCGCAAGAGACCCAGTACTTC
size: NA; V: TRBV7-9; D: NA; J: TRBJ2-7; CDR3: CASSSSQRAEQYF; DNA: TGTGCCAGCAGCTCGTCTCAAAGGGCCGAGCAGTACTTC
size: NA; V: TRBV3-1; D: NA; J: TRBJ2-3; CDR3: CASSQDPGTSSTDTQYF; DNA: TGTGCCAGCAGCCAAGATCCAGGAACTAGCAGCACAGATACGCAGTATTTT
size: NA; V: TRBV3-1; D: TRBD2; J: TRBJ2-1; CDR3: CASSQDQGRGVSLGNEQFF; DNA: TGTGCCAGCAGCCAAGATCAGGGGCGGGGGGTTTCCCTTGGGAATGAGCAGTTCTTC
size: NA; V: TRBV30; D: TRBD1; J: TRBJ1-1; CDR3: CAWSVDRGTEAFF; DNA: TGTGCCTGGAGTGTAGACAGGGGGACTGAAGCTTTCTTT
size: NA; V: TRBV20-1; D: TRBD1; J: TRBJ1-5; CDR3: CSARGGQGAGQPQHF; DNA: TGCAGTGCTAGGGGGGGACAGGGGGCAGGTCAGCCCCAGCATTTT
size: NA; V: TRBV6-5; D: NA; J: TRBJ2-1; CDR3: CASSSPGAYNEQFF; DNA: TGTGCCAGCAGTTCCCCGGGGGCTTACAATGAGCAGTTCTTC
size: NA; V: TRBV27; D: TRBD1; J: TRBJ1-1; CDR3: CASSLNRWGQGNTEAFF; DNA: TGTGCCAGCAGTTTAAACCGTTGGGGACAGGGGAACACTGAAGCTTTCTTT
size: NA; V: TRBV9; D: NA; J: TRBJ1-1; CDR3: CASSNRDTEAFF; DNA: TGTGCCAGCAGCAATCGGGACACTGAAGCTTTCTTT
size: NA; V: TRBV6-5; D: NA; J: TRBJ2-7; CDR3: CASSYDRAEQYF; DNA: TGTGCCAGCAGTTACGATCGCGCCGAGCAGTACTTC
size: NA; V: TRBV12-3/TRBV12-4; D: NA; J: TRBJ1-2; CDR3: CASGTGIANYGYTF; DNA: TGTGCCAGCGGGACGGGGATAGCTAACTATGGCTACACCTTC
size: NA; V: TRBV11-2; D: TRBD1; J: TRBJ2-1; CDR3: CASSWGPGTGDNEQFF; DNA: TGTGCCAGCAGCTGGGGTCCCGGGACAGGGGACAATGAGCAGTTCTTC
size: NA; V: TRBV28; D: NA; J: TRBJ1-5; CDR3: CASSTSTGEDQPQHF; DNA: NA
size: NA; V: TRBV7-9; D: NA; J: TRBJ2-7; CDR3: CASSLPGRIYEQYF; DNA: TGTGCCAGCAGCTTACCGGGGCGGATATACGAGCAGTACTTC
size: NA; V: TRBV29-1; D: TRBD1; J: TRBJ2-7; CDR3: CSVSRGQGPYEQYF; DNA: TGCAGCGTTTCCCGTGGACAGGGGCCCTACGAGCAGTACTTC
size: NA; V: TRBV29-1; D: TRBD1; J: TRBJ2-5; CDR3: CSVQGAWETQYF; DNA: TGCAGCGTCCAGGGGGCGTGGGAGACCCAGTACTTC
size: NA; V: TRBV20-1; D: TRBD2; J: TRBJ2-2; CDR3: CSARVGSGTRANTGELFF; DNA: TGCAGTGCTAGAGTAGGGTCCGGGACTAGGGCGAACACCGGGGAGCTGTTTTTT
size: NA; V: TRBV19; D: TRBD1; J: TRBJ1-1; CDR3: CASSIDRTGGIPINTEAFF; DNA: TGTGCCAGTAGTATAGATCGGACAGGGGGTATTCCAATTAACACTGAAGCTTTCTTT
size: NA; V: TRBV20-1; D: NA; J: TRBJ2-2; CDR3: CSARRGLKTGELFF; DNA: TGCAGTGCGCGGCGGGGGCTTAAGACCGGGGAGCTGTTTTTT
size: NA; V: TRBV28; D: TRBD2; J: TRBJ2-7; CDR3: CASIAAGGPYEQYF; DNA: TGTGCCAGCATTGCCGCGGGGGGGCCCTACGAGCAGTACTTC
size: NA; V: TRBV4-1; D: TRBD1; J: TRBJ1-2; CDR3: CASSPGQGASYGYTF; DNA: TGCGCCAGCAGCCCAGGACAGGGGGCGAGCTATGGCTACACCTTC
size: NA; V: TRBV29-1; D: NA; J: TRBJ2-1; CDR3: CSGEGTYNEQFF; DNA: TGCAGCGGCGAAGGGACCTACAATGAGCAGTTCTTC
size: NA; V: TRBV29-1; D: NA; J: TRBJ2-7; CDR3: CSAGTVVYEQYF; DNA: TGCAGCGCGGGGACGGTTGTCTACGAGCAGTACTTC
size: NA; V: TRBV5-1; D: TRBD1; J: TRBJ1-1; CDR3: CASSLVQGVETEAFF; DNA: TGCGCCAGCAGCTTGGTGCAGGGGGTTGAGACTGAAGCTTTCTTT
size: NA; V: TRBV1; D: NA; J: TRBJ2-1; CDR3: CTSSHFYRDCVGQFF; DNA: TGCACCAGCAGCCATTTTTACAGGGACTGTGTAGGGCAGTTCTTC
size: NA; V: TRBV13; D: NA; J: TRBJ2-1; CDR3: CASSPNYEQFF; DNA: TGTGCCAGCAGCCCGAACTATGAGCAGTTCTTC
size: NA; V: TRBV10-3; D: NA; J: TRBJ1-2; CDR3: CAISDRQEALMGYGYTF; DNA: TGTGCCATCAGTGATCGGCAGGAGGCCTTGATGGGCTATGGCTACACCTTC